The rows below give T cell receptor beta chains drawn from one sample of a study of monozygotic twins with inflammatory bowel disease. TCRdb re-called the 5' RACE reads; one entry per CDR3 protein, DNA not given. Here the sample table reports 420,000 or so distinct CDR3 sequences. Sequencing was carried out using blood. These receptors all come from a human donor with ulcerative colitis or Crohn's disease, or a healthy co-twin of an affected twin (not recorded which). CDR3s include the opening cysteine and the closing phenylalanine or tryptophan.

TRBJ2-1	TRBV6-1	CASSEVRVNEQFF
TRBJ2-1	TRBV3-1	CASSPTGTSGDNEQFF
TRBJ2-5	TRBV5-1	CASSLSRARETQYF
TRBJ2-4	TRBV20-1	CSARDPRALAKNIQYF
TRBJ2-1	TRBV24-1	CATSARAGGMVGQFF
TRBJ2-7	TRBV7-2	CASSLGHLPYEQYF
TRBJ2-1	TRBV29-1	CSFPLSGGVPNEQFF
TRBJ1-4	TRBV13	CASSSNSNEKLFF
TRBJ1-5	TRBV12-3/TRBV12-4	CASRQTGGSQPQHF
TRBJ2-4	TRBV20-1	CSAPGEGPNIQYF
TRBJ2-5	TRBV20-1	CSAQETASGPYQETQYF
TRBJ1-4	TRBV10-3	CAIRYRENEKLFF
TRBJ2-1	TRBV7-8	CASSLRTTWGGQFF
TRBJ1-1	TRBV5-1	CASSTLQGMNTEAFF
TRBJ1-1	TRBV12-3/TRBV12-4	CASRLTGGRTEAFF
TRBJ2-7	TRBV10-3	CAISERPLAGGSYEQYF
TRBJ2-5	TRBV20-1	CSARDGGVGETQYF
TRBJ1-5	TRBV21-1	CASSKEGVGRYQNQPQHF
TRBJ1-1	TRBV5-1	CASSLDREANTEAFF
TRBJ2-7	TRBV12-3/TRBV12-4	CASSVSSGGAYEQYF
TRBJ1-1	TRBV20-1	CSARTGAGYTEAFF
TRBJ2-7	TRBV7-2	CASSRGLAGGLTYEQYF
TRBJ1-2	TRBV20-1	CSASLQGESGYTF
TRBJ2-7	TRBV20-1	CSARTLGSYEQYF
TRBJ2-7	TRBV20-1	CSAQIAGGRILRAYEQYF
TRBJ2-1	TRBV18	CASSPAPVNEQFF
TRBJ2-6	TRBV20-1	CSASGSDGANVLTF
TRBJ2-1	TRBV7-8	CASSLNFNEQFF
TRBJ2-2	TRBV5-1	CASSQSGSSDTGELFF
TRBJ1-3	TRBV19	CASSMEAAYSGNTIYF
TRBJ2-1	TRBV7-9	CASSDPSGRVDEQFF
TRBJ1-2	TRBV12-3/TRBV12-4	CASSLSYRALDYYGYTF
TRBJ2-3	TRBV9	CASSVSALDTDTQYF
TRBJ2-7	TRBV20-1	CSAYNSGGHGEQYF
TRBJ1-6	TRBV20-1	CSALDRYPDNSPLHF
TRBJ2-7	TRBV28	CASSWGASYEQYF
TRBJ2-3	TRBV28	CASSRWEGRFDTQYF
TRBJ1-4	TRBV6-2/TRBV6-3	CASRDPGQDELFF
TRBJ2-7	TRBV20-1	CSASRNFEQYF
TRBJ2-2	TRBV4-1	CASSPETGSGTGELFF
TRBJ2-3	TRBV13	CASSLGPASTDTQYF
TRBJ2-3	TRBV6-1	CASRSSKRGASTDTQYF
TRBJ2-2	TRBV12-3/TRBV12-4	CASMGPFGAGELFF
TRBJ1-5	TRBV5-7	CASSPQGHSNQPQHF
TRBJ2-5	TRBV5-6	CASSRGDRLQETQYF
TRBJ1-6	TRBV5-1	CASSLTTGNNSPLHF
TRBJ2-7	TRBV20-1	CSASSGVGYEQYF
TRBJ2-2	TRBV7-6	CASSPRDRGSGELFF
TRBJ1-5	TRBV6-5	CASSYDRSRQPQHF
TRBJ1-5	TRBV10-2	CASVDTATEPQHF
TRBJ2-7	TRBV20-1	CSATGRTSFYEQYF
TRBJ1-6	TRBV20-1	CSAKDDRNNSPLHF
TRBJ2-3	TRBV27	CASKFSYRLAGDITDTQYF
TRBJ2-5	TRBV18	CASSPLGGEETQYF
TRBJ2-7	TRBV9	CASSLGDRVYEQYF
TRBJ2-7	TRBV9	CASSVGSGGYEQYF
TRBJ1-4	TRBV28	CASSQVGQGSTNEKLFF